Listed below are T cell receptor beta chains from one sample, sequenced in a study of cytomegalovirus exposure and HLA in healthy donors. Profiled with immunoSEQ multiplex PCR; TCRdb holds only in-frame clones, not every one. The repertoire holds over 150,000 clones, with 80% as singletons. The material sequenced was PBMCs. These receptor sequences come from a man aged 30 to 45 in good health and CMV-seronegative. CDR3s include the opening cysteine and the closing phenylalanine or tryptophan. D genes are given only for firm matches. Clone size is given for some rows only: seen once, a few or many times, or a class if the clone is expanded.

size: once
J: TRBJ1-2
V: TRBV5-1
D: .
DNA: TGCGCCAGCAGCTTGGACTACCGCTATGGCTACACCTTC
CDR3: CASSLDYRYGYTF

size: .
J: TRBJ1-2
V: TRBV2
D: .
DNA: TGTGCCAGCAGTTTACAACTATCGGAAGGCTACACCTTC
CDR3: CASSLQLSEGYTF

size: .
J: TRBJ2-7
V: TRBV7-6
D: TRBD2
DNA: TGTGCCAGCAGCCCAGGGACTAGTTATGACTACGAGCAGTACTTC
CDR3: CASSPGTSYDYEQYF

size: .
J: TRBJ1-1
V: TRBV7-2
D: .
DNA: TGTGCCAGCAGCGAACCCCGGGCTGAAGCTTTCTTT
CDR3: CASSEPRAEAFF

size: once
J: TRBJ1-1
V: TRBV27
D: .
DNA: TGTGCCAGCAGTTTACTCAGGGGCCCCTTTGAAGCTTTCTTT
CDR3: CASSLLRGPFEAFF

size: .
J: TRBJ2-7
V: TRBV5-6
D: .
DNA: TGTGCCAGCAGCTGGGGGGTCTTCACCCTGACAGGGACCTCCTACGAGCAGTACTTC
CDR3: CASSWGVFTLTGTSYEQYF

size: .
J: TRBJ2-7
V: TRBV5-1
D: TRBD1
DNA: TGCGCCAGCAGCTTACAGGGGAACTACGAGCAGTACTTC
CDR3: CASSLQGNYEQYF

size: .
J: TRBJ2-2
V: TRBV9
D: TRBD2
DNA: TGTGCCAGCAGCGTAGAATTAACTAGCGGGTCCCGAGAGCTGTTTTTT
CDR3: CASSVELTSGSRELFF

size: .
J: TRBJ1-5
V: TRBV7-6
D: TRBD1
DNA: TGTGCCAGCAGCTTAGGGACAGGGCCCAATCAGCCCCAGCATTTT
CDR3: CASSLGTGPNQPQHF

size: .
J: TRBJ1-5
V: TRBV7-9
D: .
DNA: TGTGCCAGCAGCTTTACAGGGAACAATCAGCCCCAGCATTTT
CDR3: CASSFTGNNQPQHF

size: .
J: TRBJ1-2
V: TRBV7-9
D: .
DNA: TGTGCCAGCAGCTCCCAAGTGGGGGGGGACGGCTACACCTTC
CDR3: CASSSQVGGDGYTF

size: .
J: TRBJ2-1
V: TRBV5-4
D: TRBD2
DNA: TGTGCCAGCAGCGGGACTAGCGATAGCTCCTACAATGAGCAGTTCTTC
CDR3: CASSGTSDSSYNEQFF

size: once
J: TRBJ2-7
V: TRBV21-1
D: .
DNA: TGTGCCAGCAGCAAACACCGTTCCGGGAGCTCCTACGAGCAGTACTTC
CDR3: CASSKHRSGSSYEQYF

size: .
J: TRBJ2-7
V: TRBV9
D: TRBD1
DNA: TGTGCCAGCAGCGAAAGGGGGCTTTCCTACGAGCAGTACTTC
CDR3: CASSERGLSYEQYF

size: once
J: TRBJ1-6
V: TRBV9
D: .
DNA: TGTGCCAGCAGCGTAGAGATAGCTTCACCCCTCCACTTT
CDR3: CASSVEIASPLHF

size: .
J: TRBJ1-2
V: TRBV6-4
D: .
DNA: TGTGCCAGCAGTGACCCAGGGAAGGCTGGTGGCTACACCTTC
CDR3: CASSDPGKAGGYTF

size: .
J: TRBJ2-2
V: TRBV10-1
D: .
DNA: TGCGCCAGGGGAATCGGACTGAACACCGGGGAGCTGTTTTTT
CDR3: CARGIGLNTGELFF

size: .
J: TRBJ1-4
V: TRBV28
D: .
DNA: TGTGCCAGCAGAAGGACAGTAGCAACTAATGAAAAACTGTTTTTT
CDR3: CASRRTVATNEKLFF

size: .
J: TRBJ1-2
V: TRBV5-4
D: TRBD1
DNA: TGTGCCAGCAGCTTTCGACAGGGTGGGGGCTATGGCTACACCTTC
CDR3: CASSFRQGGGYGYTF

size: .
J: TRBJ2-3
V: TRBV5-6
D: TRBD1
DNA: TGTGCCAGCAGACCTACAGGGGTGGGTACTAGCACAGATACGCAGTATTTT
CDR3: CASRPTGVGTSTDTQYF

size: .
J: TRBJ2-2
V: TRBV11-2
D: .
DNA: TGTGCCAGCAGCTTATCAGGGACCGGGGAGCTGTTTTTT
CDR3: CASSLSGTGELFF

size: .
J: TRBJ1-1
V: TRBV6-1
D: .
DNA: TGTGCCAGCAGTGAACTCTTCCACGTAGCCCGGCCTGAAGCTTTCTTT
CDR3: CASSELFHVARPEAFF

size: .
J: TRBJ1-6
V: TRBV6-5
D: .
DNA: TGTGCCAGCGGGCGTAGTTCACCCCTCCACTTT
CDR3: CASGRSSPLHF

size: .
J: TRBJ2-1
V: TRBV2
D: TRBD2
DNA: TGTGCCAGCATGGCGCGGGAGCTGGACAATGAGCAGTTCTTC
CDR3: CASMARELDNEQFF

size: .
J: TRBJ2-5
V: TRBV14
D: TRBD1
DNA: TGTGCCAGCAGCCAACCTGGACAGGGGAGGGAGACCCAGTACTTC
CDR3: CASSQPGQGRETQYF

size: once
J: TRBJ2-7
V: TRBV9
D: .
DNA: TGTGCCAGCAGCGTTGGGCAGGCGAATTCAGGGCAGTACTTC
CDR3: CASSVGQANSGQYF

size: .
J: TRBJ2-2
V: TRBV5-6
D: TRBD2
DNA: TGTGCCAGCAGCTTAATGGGTAGCGGGAGGCCCAGGGAGCTGTTTTTT
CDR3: CASSLMGSGRPRELFF

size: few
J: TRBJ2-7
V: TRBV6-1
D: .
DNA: TGTGCCAGTACGGGTGTTCGCGAGCAGTACTTC
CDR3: CASTGVREQYF

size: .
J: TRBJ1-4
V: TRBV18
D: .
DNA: TGTGCCAGCTCACCACCGAGGGAGGGCGATGCAACTAATGAAAAACTGTTTTTT
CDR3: CASSPPREGDATNEKLFF

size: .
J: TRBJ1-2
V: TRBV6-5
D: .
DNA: TGTGCCAGCAGTTATGGGCAGGCAACAGTATCCTACACCTTC
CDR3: CASSYGQATVSYTF

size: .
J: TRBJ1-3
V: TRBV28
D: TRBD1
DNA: TGTGCCAGCAGTCGATCCGGGACAGGGGGAAGGGAGGGAAACACCATATATTTT
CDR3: CASSRSGTGGREGNTIYF

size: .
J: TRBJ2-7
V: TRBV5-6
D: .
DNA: TGTGCCAGCAGCTTGGGTCCGGGGTACGAGCAGTACTTC
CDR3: CASSLGPGYEQYF

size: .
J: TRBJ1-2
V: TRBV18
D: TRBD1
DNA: TGTGCCAGCTCATCTCTAGACAGGGACGGCTACACCTTC
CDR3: CASSSLDRDGYTF

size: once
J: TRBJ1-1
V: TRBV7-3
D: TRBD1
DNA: TGTGCCAGCAGCCCACAGGGGAACGCTGAAGCTTTCTTT
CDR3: CASSPQGNAEAFF

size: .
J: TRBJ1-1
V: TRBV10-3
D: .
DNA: TGTGCCAGTCTCCCCTTCCCAGGGCGAACTGAAGCTTTCTTT
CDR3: CASLPFPGRTEAFF

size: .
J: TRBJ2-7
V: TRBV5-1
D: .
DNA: TGCGCCAGCAGCTTGGAAGAGGGCCCGAGCTCCTACGAGCAGTACTTC
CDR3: CASSLEEGPSSYEQYF

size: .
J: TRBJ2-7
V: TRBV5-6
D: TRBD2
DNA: TGTGCCAGCAGACACGGGGGGATCATGGGTTACGAGCAGTACTTC
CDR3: CASRHGGIMGYEQYF

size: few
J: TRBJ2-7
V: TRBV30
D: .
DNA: TGTGCCTGGAGTGGGGCAGGCTACGAGCAGTACTTC
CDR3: CAWSGAGYEQYF

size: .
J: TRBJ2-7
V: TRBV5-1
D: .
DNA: TGCGCCAGCAGCTTGGCGGAGTATAGTGTTTTCTTGGATGAGCAGTACTTC
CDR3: CASSLAEYSVFLDEQYF

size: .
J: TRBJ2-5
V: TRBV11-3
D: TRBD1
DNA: TGTGCCAGCAGCCCCGGGACAGGGTGGACCCAGTACTTC
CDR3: CASSPGTGWTQYF

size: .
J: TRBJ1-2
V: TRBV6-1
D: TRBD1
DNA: TGTGCCAGCAGTGAAGACCCACAGGGGATGATTGGCTACACCTTC
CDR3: CASSEDPQGMIGYTF

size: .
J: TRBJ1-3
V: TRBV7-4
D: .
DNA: TGTGCCAGCAGCTCTTTTGCCGGGGGAGACGGAAACACCATATATTTT
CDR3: CASSSFAGGDGNTIYF

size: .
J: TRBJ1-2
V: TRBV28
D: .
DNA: TGTGCCAGCAGTTCTACAGGGAGGGGAGGCTACACCTTC
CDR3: CASSSTGRGGYTF

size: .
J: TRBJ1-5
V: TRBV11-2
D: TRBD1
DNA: TGTGCCAGCAGTCCAGGACAGGGCAATCAGCCCCAGCATTTT
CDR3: CASSPGQGNQPQHF

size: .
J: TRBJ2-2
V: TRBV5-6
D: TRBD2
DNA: TGTGCCAGCAGCGGAATAGCGGGAGTGCGAACAGGGACCGGGGAGCTGTTTTTT
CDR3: CASSGIAGVRTGTGELFF

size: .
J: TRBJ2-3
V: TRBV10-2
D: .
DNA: TGCGCCAGCAAAGAGTATCGGCTAGCTAGTGTCACAGATACGCAGTATTTT
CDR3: CASKEYRLASVTDTQYF

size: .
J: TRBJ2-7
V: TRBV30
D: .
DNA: TGTGCCTGGAGTGCCGCAAAAAGAAGAGGATCCCCCTACGAGCAGTACTTC
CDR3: CAWSAAKRRGSPYEQYF

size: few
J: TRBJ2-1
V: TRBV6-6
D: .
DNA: TGTGCCAGCAGTTACTCGTCAGTCAATGAGCAGTTCTTC
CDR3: CASSYSSVNEQFF

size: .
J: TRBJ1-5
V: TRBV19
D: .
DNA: TGTGCCAGTAGTGTACAGGGCGAGGGCAATCAGCCCCAGCATTTT
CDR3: CASSVQGEGNQPQHF

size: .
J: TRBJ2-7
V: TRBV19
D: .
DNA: TGTGCCAGTCCTCCAGGGGGGTTCGACGAGCAGTACTTC
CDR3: CASPPGGFDEQYF

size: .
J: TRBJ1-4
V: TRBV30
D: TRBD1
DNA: TGTGCCTGGTCCTTTGGGACAGTGAGAAATGAAAAACTGTTTTTT
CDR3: CAWSFGTVRNEKLFF

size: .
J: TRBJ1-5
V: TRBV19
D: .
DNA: TGTGCCAGTGCCAGCCCAGGGAAAAGCAATCAGCCCCAGCATTTT
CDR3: CASASPGKSNQPQHF

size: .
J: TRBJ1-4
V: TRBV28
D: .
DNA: TGTGCCAGCAGTTCTGACAGCCCTAATGAAAAACTGTTTTTT
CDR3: CASSSDSPNEKLFF

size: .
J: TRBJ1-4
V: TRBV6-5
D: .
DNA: TGTGCCAGCAGTTACTCTGGGGGGACGGGTGAAAAACTGTTTTTT
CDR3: CASSYSGGTGEKLFF

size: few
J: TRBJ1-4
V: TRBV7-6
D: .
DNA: TGTGCCAGCAGTCGGAACAGGATAACTAATGAAAAACTGTTTTTT
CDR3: CASSRNRITNEKLFF

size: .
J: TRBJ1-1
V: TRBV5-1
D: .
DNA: TGCGCCAGCAGCCCCGTGGGGGGTTGGGCGAACACTGAAGCTTTCTTT
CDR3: CASSPVGGWANTEAFF

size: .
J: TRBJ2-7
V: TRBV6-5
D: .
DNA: TGTGCCAGCAGTCGACCCGGGGTCATCGGCGAGCAGTACTTC
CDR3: CASSRPGVIGEQYF